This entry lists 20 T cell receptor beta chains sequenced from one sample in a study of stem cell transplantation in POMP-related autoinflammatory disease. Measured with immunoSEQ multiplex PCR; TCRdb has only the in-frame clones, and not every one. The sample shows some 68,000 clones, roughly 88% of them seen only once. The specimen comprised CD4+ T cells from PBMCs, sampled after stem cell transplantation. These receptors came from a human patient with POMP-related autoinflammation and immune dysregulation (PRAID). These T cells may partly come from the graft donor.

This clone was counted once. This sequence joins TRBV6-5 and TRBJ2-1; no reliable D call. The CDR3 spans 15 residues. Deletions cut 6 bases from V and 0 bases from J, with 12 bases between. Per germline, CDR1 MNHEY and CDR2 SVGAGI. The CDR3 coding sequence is TGTGCCAGCAGAGATCAACCTAGCTCCTACAATGAGCAGTTCTTC. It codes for CASRDQPSSYNEQFF.

The DNA of the CDR3 is TGTGCCACCAGTGAATCACCGGGACTAGCGGGGGGTCCCCTCACAGATACGCAGTATTTT. The encoded protein is CATSESPGLAGGPLTDTQYF. The V call is TRBV24-1, the J call TRBJ2-3, with 15 nucleotides matching TRBD2. The CDR3 sequence is 20 residues long. Germline lookup yields CDR1 KGHDR and CDR2 SFDVKD. V lost 4 bases to trimming and J lost 2 bases; unmatched junction nucleotides: 12.

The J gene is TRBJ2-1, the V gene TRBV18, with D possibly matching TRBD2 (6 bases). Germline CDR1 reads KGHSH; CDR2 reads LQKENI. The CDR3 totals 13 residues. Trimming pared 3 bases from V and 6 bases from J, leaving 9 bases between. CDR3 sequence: CASSPRRGNEQFF. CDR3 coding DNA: TGTGCCAGCTCACCGCGGAGGGGCAATGAGCAGTTCTTC.

This CDR3 reads CARSLHSENTGELFF. CDR3 DNA: TGTGCCAGAAGCTTGCACAGCGAGAACACCGGGGAGCTGTTTTTT. The chain carries TRBV5-3 and TRBJ2-2; D gene uncertain. TRBV5-3 is given ORF status, its function remaining uncertain. V was cut by 1 base and J by 1 base, with 8 bases left in between. CDR3 size: 15 residues.

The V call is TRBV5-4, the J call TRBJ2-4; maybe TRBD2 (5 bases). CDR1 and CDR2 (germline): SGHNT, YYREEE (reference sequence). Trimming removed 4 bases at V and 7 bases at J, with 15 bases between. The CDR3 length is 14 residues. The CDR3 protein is CASSLGGGGNIQYF. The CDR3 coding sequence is TGTGCCAGCAGCCTCGGAGGAGGAGGCAACATTCAGTACTTC.

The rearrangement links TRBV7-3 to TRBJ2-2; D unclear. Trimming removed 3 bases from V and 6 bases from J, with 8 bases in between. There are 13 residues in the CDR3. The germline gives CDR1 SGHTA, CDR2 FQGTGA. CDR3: CASSFLGSGELFF. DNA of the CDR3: TGTGCCAGCAGCTTTCTGGGGTCCGGGGAGCTGTTTTTT.

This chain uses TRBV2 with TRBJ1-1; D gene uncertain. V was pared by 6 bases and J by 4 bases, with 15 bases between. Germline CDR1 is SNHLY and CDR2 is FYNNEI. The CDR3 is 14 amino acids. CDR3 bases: TGTGCCAGCAGGTTGGACTCAGAAGGCACTGAAGCTTTCTTT. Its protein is CASRLDSEGTEAFF. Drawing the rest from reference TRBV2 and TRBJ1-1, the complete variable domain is EPEVTQTPSHQVTQMGQEVILRCVPISNHLYFYWYRQILGQKVEFLVSFYNNEISEKSEIFDDQFSVERPDGSNFTLKIRSTKLEDSAMYFCASRLDSEGTEAFFGQGTRLTVV.

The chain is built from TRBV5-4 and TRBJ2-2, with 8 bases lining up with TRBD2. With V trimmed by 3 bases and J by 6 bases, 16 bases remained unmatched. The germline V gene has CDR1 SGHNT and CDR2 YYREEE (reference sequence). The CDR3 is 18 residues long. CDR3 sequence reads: CASSSKSGVSGDAGELFF. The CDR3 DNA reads TGTGCCAGCAGCTCCAAATCAGGGGTTAGCGGGGATGCCGGGGAGCTGTTTTTT.

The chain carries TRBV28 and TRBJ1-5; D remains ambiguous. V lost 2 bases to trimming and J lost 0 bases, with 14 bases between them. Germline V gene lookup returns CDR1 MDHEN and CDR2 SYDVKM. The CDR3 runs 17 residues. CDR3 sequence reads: CASSLIPGLYSNQPQHF. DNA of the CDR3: TGTGCCAGCAGTTTAATCCCGGGTCTCTATAGCAATCAGCCCCAGCATTTT.

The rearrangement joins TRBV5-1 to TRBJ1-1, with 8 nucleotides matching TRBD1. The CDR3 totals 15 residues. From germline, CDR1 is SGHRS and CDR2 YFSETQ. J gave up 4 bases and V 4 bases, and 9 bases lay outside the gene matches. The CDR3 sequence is CASSDSGGVFTEAFF. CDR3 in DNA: TGCGCCAGCAGCGACTCAGGGGGCGTATTCACTGAAGCTTTCTTT.

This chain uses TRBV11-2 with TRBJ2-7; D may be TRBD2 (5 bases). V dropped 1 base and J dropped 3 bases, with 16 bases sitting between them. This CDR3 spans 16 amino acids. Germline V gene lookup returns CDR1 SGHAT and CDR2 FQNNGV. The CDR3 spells CASSLGIRGEDYEQYV. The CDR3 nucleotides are TGTGCCAGCAGCTTAGGAATCCGGGGAGAGGACTACGAGCAGTACGTC.

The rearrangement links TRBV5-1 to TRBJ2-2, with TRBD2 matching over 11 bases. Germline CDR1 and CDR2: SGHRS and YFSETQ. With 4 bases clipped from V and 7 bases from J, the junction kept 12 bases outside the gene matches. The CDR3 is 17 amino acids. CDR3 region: CASSLAGGGGGFGELFF. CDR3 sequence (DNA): TGCGCCAGCAGCCTAGCGGGAGGCGGTGGAGGGTTCGGGGAGCTGTTTTTT.

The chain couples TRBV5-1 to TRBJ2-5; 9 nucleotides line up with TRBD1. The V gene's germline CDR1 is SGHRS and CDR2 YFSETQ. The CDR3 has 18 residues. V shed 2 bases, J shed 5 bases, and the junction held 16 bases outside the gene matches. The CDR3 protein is CASSFGGSVQGAGETQYF. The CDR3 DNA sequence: TGCGCCAGCAGCTTCGGAGGGAGTGTACAGGGGGCCGGCGAGACCCAGTACTTC.

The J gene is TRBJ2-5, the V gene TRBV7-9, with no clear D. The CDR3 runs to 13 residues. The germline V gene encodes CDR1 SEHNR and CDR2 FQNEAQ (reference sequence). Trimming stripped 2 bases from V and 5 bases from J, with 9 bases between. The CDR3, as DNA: TGTGCCAGCAGCTTATTCCTAGGGGAGACCCAGTACTTC. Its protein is CASSLFLGETQYF.

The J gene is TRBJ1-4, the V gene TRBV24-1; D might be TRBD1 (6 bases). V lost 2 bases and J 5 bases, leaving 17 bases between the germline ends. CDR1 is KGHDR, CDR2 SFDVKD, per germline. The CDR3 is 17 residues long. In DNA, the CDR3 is TGTGCCACCAGTGATTACACAGGAAAAGGGGGGAATGAAAAACTGTTTTTT. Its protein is CATSDYTGKGGNEKLFF.

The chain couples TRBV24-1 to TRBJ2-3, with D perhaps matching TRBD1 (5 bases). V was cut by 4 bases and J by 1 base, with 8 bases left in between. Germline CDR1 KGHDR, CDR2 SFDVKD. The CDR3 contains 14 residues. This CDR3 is CATSDRRGTDTQYF. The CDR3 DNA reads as TGTGCCACCAGTGACCGCAGGGGCACAGATACGCAGTATTTT.

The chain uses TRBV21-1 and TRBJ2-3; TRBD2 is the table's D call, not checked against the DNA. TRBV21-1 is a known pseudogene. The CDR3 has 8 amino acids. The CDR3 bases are TGTGCCAGACGACTGGCGTATTTT. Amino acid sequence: CARRLAYF.

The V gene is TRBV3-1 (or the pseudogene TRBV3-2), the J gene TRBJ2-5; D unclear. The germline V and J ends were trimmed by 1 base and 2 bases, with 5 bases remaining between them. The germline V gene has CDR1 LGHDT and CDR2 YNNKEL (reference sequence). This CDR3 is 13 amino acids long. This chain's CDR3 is CASSQGWQETQYF. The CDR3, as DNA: TGTGCCAGCAGCCAAGGGTGGCAAGAGACCCAGTACTTC.

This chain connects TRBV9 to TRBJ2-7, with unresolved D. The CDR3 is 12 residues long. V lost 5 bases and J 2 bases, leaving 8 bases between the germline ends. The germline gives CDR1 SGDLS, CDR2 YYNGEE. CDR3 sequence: CASRGNPYEQYV. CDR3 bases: TGTGCCAGCAGGGGAAATCCCTACGAGCAGTACGTC.

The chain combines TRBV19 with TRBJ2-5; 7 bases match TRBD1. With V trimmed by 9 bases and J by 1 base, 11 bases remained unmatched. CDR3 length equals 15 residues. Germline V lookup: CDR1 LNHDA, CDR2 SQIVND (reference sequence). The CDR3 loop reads CASSRTGLLQETQYF. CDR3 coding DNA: TGTGCCAGCAGCAGGACAGGACTTCTCCAAGAGACCCAGTACTTC.